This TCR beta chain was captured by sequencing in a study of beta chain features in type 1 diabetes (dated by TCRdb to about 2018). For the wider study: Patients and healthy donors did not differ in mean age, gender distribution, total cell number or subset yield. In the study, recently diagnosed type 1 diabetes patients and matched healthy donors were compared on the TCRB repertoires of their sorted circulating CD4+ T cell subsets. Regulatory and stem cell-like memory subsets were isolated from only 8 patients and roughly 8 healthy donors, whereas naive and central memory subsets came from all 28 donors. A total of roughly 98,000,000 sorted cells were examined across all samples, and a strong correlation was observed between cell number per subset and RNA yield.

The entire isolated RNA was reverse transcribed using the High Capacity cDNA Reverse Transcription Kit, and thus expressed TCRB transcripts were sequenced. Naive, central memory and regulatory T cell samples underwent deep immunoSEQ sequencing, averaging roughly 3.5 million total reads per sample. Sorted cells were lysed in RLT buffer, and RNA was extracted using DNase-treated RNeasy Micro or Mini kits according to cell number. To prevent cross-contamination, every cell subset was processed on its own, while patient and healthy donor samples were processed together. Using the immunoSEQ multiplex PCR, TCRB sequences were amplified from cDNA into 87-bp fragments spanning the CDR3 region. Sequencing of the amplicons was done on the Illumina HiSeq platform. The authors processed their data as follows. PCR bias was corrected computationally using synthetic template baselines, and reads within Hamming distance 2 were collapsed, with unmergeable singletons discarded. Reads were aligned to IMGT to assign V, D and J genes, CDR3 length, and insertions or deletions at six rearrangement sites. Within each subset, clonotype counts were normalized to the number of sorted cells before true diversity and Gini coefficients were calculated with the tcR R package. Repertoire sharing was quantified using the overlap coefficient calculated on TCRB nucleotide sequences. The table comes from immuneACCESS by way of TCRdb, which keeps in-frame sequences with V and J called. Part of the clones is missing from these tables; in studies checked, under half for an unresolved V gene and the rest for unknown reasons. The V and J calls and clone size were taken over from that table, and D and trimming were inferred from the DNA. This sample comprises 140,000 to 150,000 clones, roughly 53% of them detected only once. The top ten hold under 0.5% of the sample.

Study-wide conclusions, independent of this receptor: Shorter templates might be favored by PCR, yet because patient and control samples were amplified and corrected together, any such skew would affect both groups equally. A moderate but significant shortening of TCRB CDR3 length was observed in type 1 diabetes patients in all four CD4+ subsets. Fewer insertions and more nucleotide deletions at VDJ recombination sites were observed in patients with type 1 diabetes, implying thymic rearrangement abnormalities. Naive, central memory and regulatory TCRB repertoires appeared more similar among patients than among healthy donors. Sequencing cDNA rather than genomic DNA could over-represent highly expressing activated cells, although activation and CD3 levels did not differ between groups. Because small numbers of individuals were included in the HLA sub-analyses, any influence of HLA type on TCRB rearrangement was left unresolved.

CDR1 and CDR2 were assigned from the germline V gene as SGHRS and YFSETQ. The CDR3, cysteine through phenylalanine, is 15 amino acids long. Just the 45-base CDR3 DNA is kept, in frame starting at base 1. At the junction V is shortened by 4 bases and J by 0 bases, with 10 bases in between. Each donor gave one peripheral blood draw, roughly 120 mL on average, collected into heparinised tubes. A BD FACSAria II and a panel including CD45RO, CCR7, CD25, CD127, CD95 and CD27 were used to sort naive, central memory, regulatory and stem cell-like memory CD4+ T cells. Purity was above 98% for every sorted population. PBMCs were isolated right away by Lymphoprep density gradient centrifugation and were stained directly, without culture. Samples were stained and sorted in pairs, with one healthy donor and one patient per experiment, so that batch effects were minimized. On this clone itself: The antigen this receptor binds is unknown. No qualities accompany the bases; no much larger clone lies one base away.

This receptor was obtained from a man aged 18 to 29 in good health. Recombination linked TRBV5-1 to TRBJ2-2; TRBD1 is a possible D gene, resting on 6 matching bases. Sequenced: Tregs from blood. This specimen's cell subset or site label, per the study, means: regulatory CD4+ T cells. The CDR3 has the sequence CASSPDSTNTGELFF. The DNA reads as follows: TGCGCCAGCAGCCCGGACAGTACGAACACCGGGGAGCTGTTTTTT.